This T cell receptor beta chain originates from a study of cytomegalovirus exposure and HLA in healthy donors. Notes on this clone: Its target is unknown.

Overall study findings and caveats: In a later analysis, TCR beta V- and J-gene trimming was associated with a missense DCLRE1C variant. TCR beta V segments were, for the most part, productive about 87% or about 30% of the time in an earlier analysis.

Use of 60 Vbeta and 13 Jbeta primers characterized the PCR. Clones were read by immunoSEQ multiplex PCR, and TCRdb kept only the in-frame ones, dropping some. The profile shows over 200,000 clones, 82% of them singletons. The clonotype originates from a woman between 40 and 50 years old in good health and CMV-seropositive. Sample: PBMCs.

The CDR3 region is CASSFNRDTGELFF. In DNA form, the CDR3 reads TGTGCCAGCAGCTTTAACAGGGACACCGGGGAGCTGTTTTTT. The chain links TRBV7-2 to TRBJ2-2, with a weak D call TRBD1 (6 bases). V gave up 3 bases and J gave up 3 bases, with 8 bases separating them. Germline V gene lookup returns CDR1 SGHTA and CDR2 FQGNSA. This CDR3 contains 14 residues.